In this sample, the clone carrying this T cell receptor beta chain turned up a few times. The antigen is undetermined. TCRdb independently ran MiXCR on the RT-PCR reads; one entry per CDR3 protein. The sample shows about 520,000 distinct CDR3 sequences, roughly 7.9% of them seen only once. This sample is part of a study of response to subunit inactivated influenza vaccine. Study observations and caveats: A suggestion made by the authors is that each seasonal influenza vaccination recruits few new T cells.

Trimming took 5 bases from V and 0 from J, leaving 13 bases between them. The length of the CDR3 is 15 residues. The input for sequencing was PBMCs from blood, taken approximately 25 months after vaccination. V gene TRBV12-3 or TRBV12-4 combines with J gene TRBJ1-1; D is perhaps TRBD1 (5 bases). This clonotype was obtained from a man aged 50-75 years who received an inactivated influenza vaccine. The CDR3 coding sequence is TGTGCCAGCAGTCCTGCCGGGACGTTGAACACTGAAGCTTTCTTT. Translation: CASSPAGTLNTEAFF.